These T cell receptor beta chains were read from a single sample in a study of T cell responses to AZD1222 COVID-19 vaccine. Data came from immunoSEQ multiplex PCR; TCRdb stores just in-frame clones and leaves some out. The table records over 100,000 clones, approximately 93% of them present only once. The material sequenced was peripheral blood, taken on day 0 of AZD1222 vaccination. These TCRs come from an adult in good health. Each CDR3 is given with its conserved first and last residue. The order of the fields is CDR3 length, J gene, clone size, V gene, D gene, CDR3 DNA, CDR3 protein. The D gene is left open where the match is weak. A clone size is listed for some rows: how often the clone was seen (once, few, many), or a class if it is expanded.

len: 17; j_gene: TRBJ2-1; abundance: -; v_gene: TRBV9; d_gene: TRBD1; CDR3nt: TGTGCCAGCAGCCCCAGGACAGGGACAGGGGTAACCGATGAGCAGTTCTTC; CDR3aa: CASSPRTGTGVTDEQFF
len: 11; j_gene: TRBJ2-7; abundance: -; v_gene: TRBV2; d_gene: -; CDR3nt: TGTGCCAGCAGGGACAGCTACGAGCAGTACTTC; CDR3aa: CASRDSYEQYF
len: 17; j_gene: TRBJ2-1; abundance: -; v_gene: TRBV19; d_gene: TRBD1; CDR3nt: TGTGCCAGCTGCCCGGGACAGGGGTCCAATTCGTACAATGAGCAGTTCTTC; CDR3aa: CASCPGQGSNSYNEQFF
len: 17; j_gene: TRBJ2-1; abundance: -; v_gene: TRBV4-3; d_gene: TRBD2; CDR3nt: TGCGCCAGCAGCCAAGAGGGATCGGGGGGGCCTTACAATGAGCAGTTCTTC; CDR3aa: CASSQEGSGGPYNEQFF
len: 15; j_gene: TRBJ2-6; abundance: -; v_gene: TRBV24-1; d_gene: -; CDR3nt: TGTGCCACCAGTGATTTGGGTTCTGGGGCCAACGTCCTGACTTTC; CDR3aa: CATSDLGSGANVLTF
len: 15; j_gene: TRBJ2-7; abundance: -; v_gene: TRBV7-8; d_gene: TRBD1; CDR3nt: TGTGCCAGCAGCTTCGGCCAGGGGGCGCGGTACGAGCAGTACTTC; CDR3aa: CASSFGQGARYEQYF
len: 15; j_gene: TRBJ2-1; abundance: once; v_gene: TRBV7-7; d_gene: -; CDR3nt: TGTGCCAGCAGCCCAAGGGGGTCGACCTACAATGAGCAGTTCTTC; CDR3aa: CASSPRGSTYNEQFF
len: 16; j_gene: TRBJ2-1; abundance: -; v_gene: TRBV14; d_gene: TRBD1; CDR3nt: TGTGCCAGCAGCCAGTGGACAGGGACCTCGGACAATGAGCAGTTCTTC; CDR3aa: CASSQWTGTSDNEQFF
len: 13; j_gene: TRBJ1-4; abundance: -; v_gene: TRBV2; d_gene: -; CDR3nt: TGTGCCAGCAAGGAGGGGGGACGGGAAAAACTGTTTTTT; CDR3aa: CASKEGGREKLFF
len: 15; j_gene: TRBJ2-2; abundance: -; v_gene: TRBV28; d_gene: TRBD1; CDR3nt: TGTGCCAGCAGTTTCGGCAGGGGGCGCACCGGGGAGCTGTTTTTT; CDR3aa: CASSFGRGRTGELFF
len: 13; j_gene: TRBJ1-3; abundance: -; v_gene: TRBV7-9; d_gene: -; CDR3nt: TGTGCCAGCAGCTTAGTACTTGGAAACACCATATATTTT; CDR3aa: CASSLVLGNTIYF
len: 15; j_gene: TRBJ2-3; abundance: -; v_gene: TRBV4-3; d_gene: -; CDR3nt: TGCGCCAGCAGCCCTGGGGGGGCTAGCACAGATACGCAGTATTTT; CDR3aa: CASSPGGASTDTQYF
len: 12; j_gene: TRBJ2-2; abundance: -; v_gene: TRBV4-1; d_gene: -; CDR3nt: TGCGCCAGCAGAGTCGGGACCGGGGAGCTGTTTTTT; CDR3aa: CASRVGTGELFF
len: 13; j_gene: TRBJ2-7; abundance: -; v_gene: TRBV15; d_gene: TRBD2; CDR3nt: TGTGCCACCGGGACTAGCGGCTTCTACGAGCAGTACTTC; CDR3aa: CATGTSGFYEQYF
len: 13; j_gene: TRBJ2-7; abundance: -; v_gene: TRBV10-3; d_gene: TRBD1; CDR3nt: TGTGCCATCAGTGGGACAGGGGACCACGAGCAGTACTTC; CDR3aa: CAISGTGDHEQYF
len: 15; j_gene: TRBJ2-7; abundance: few; v_gene: TRBV28; d_gene: TRBD1; CDR3nt: TGTGCCAGCAGCTCACAGGGGGCTTTTTCCTACGAGCAGTACTTC; CDR3aa: CASSSQGAFSYEQYF
len: 19; j_gene: TRBJ2-2; abundance: once; v_gene: TRBV12-5; d_gene: -; CDR3nt: TGTGCTAGTGGTTTGGTAGAGGTGATTGGGGGAAAGGGGCCCGGGGAGCTGTTTTTT; CDR3aa: CASGLVEVIGGKGPGELFF
len: 16; j_gene: TRBJ1-2; abundance: once; v_gene: TRBV3-1/TRBV3-2; d_gene: -; CDR3nt: TGTGCCAGCAGCCAAGATTGGCAGGGGACGTATGATGGCTACACCTTC; CDR3aa: CASSQDWQGTYDGYTF
len: 14; j_gene: TRBJ2-5; abundance: -; v_gene: TRBV5-5; d_gene: -; CDR3nt: TGTGCCAGCAGCTTGGTTGGCGTCCAGGAGACCCAGTACTTC; CDR3aa: CASSLVGVQETQYF
len: 14; j_gene: TRBJ1-6; abundance: -; v_gene: TRBV19; d_gene: -; CDR3nt: TGTGCCAGTAGTTCCGGGACACCGTATTCACCCCTCCACTTT; CDR3aa: CASSSGTPYSPLHF
len: 18; j_gene: TRBJ1-6; abundance: -; v_gene: TRBV5-1; d_gene: TRBD1; CDR3nt: TGCGCCAGCAGCGAAGCCGGGACAGGGGGCTTCTATAATTCACCCCTCCACTTT; CDR3aa: CASSEAGTGGFYNSPLHF
len: 16; j_gene: TRBJ1-6; abundance: -; v_gene: TRBV6-1; d_gene: TRBD1; CDR3nt: TGTGCCAGCAGTGCGGCCTCAGGGGGAAATAATTCACCCCTCCACTTT; CDR3aa: CASSAASGGNNSPLHF
len: 15; j_gene: TRBJ1-1; abundance: -; v_gene: TRBV11-2; d_gene: TRBD1; CDR3nt: TGTGCCAGCAGCCCCTTTAACAGGGGTTTGACTGAAGCTTTCTTT; CDR3aa: CASSPFNRGLTEAFF
len: 15; j_gene: TRBJ2-3; abundance: -; v_gene: TRBV27; d_gene: -; CDR3nt: TGTGCCAGCAGTTTATGGGCAGCTAGCACAGATACGCAGTATTTT; CDR3aa: CASSLWAASTDTQYF
len: 15; j_gene: TRBJ1-1; abundance: -; v_gene: TRBV27; d_gene: -; CDR3nt: TGTGCCACCCGCCGCCCCGGGGCAGGGGTCACTGAAGCTTTCTTT; CDR3aa: CATRRPGAGVTEAFF
len: 14; j_gene: TRBJ2-7; abundance: -; v_gene: TRBV27; d_gene: -; CDR3nt: TGTGCCAGCAGTCCCAGGGGAAACCCCTACGAGCAGTACTTC; CDR3aa: CASSPRGNPYEQYF